A single sample is the source of the 26 T cell receptor beta chains below, sequenced in a study of T-cell reconstitution after alpha-beta-depleted transplantation in children. A TCRbeta library incorporating unique molecular identifiers was prepared. Each CDR3 protein gets one entry after TCRdb re-called the PCR reads with MiXCR. Of about 420,000 distinct CDR3 sequences listed, under 20% were seen once; the top ten hold around 30%. The sequenced sample was PBMCs, mostly from graft donor cells, obtained 360 days after TCRalphabeta/CD19-depleted stem cell transplant. These receptors all come from a boy younger than two who had a stem cell transplant for Wiskott-Aldrich syndrome, so the T cells may come from the graft donor.

The chain combines TRBV10-3 with TRBJ1-2; 7 bases are a match to TRBD1. Germline-derived CDR1 and CDR2 are ENHRY and SYGVKD. Germline trimming cut 0 bases from V and 8 bases from J; bases unmatched to any gene: 6. CDR3 size: 14 residues. CDR3 in DNA: TGTGCCATCAGTGAGTCGGGACAGTTTCAGGGCTACACCTTC. The encoded protein is CAISESGQFQGYTF.

This chain links TRBV15 with TRBJ2-3; 9 nucleotides line up with TRBD2. The V gene's germline CDR1 is LNHNV and CDR2 YYDKDF (reference sequence). This CDR3 is built from 18 residues. With 2 bases clipped from V and 1 base from J, the junction kept 10 bases outside the gene matches. The CDR3 DNA reads TGTGCCACCAGCAGAACTAGCGGGCTCCGGAGCGGCACAGATACGCAGTATTTT. This gives the protein CATSRTSGLRSGTDTQYF.

The J gene is TRBJ2-2, the V gene TRBV29-1; D gene uncertain. CDR3 length: 11 residues. Trimming removed 3 bases at V and 3 bases at J, with 2 bases between. Germline V gene sequence: CDR1 SQVTM, CDR2 ANQGSEA. The CDR3 spells CSVDYTGELFF. The DNA of the CDR3 is TGCAGCGTTGACTACACCGGGGAGCTGTTTTTT.

The rearrangement joins TRBV5-1 to TRBJ2-1; tentative D call: TRBD2 (5 bases). The CDR3 is 16 amino acids. V lost 0 bases and J lost 8, with 18 bases in between. Germline V gene lookup returns CDR1 SGHRS and CDR2 YFSETQ. The CDR3 DNA reads as TGCGCCAGCAGCTTGGTGGCTAGCCGGTCACTTGATGAGCAGTTCTTC. Translating it yields CASSLVASRSLDEQFF.

The J gene is TRBJ2-7, the V gene TRBV7-2, with 8 positions matching TRBD2. V lost 7 bases, J lost 3 bases, and 17 bases stayed unmatched. Germline loops: CDR1 SGHTA, CDR2 FQGNSA. The CDR3 has 17 residues. Here the CDR3 DNA reads TGTGCCAGCACCCTTCATCCCACTAGCGGCTACCTCTACGAGCAGTACTTC. Protein: CASTLHPTSGYLYEQYF.

This clonotype was detected many times. This chain connects TRBV12-3 or TRBV12-4 to TRBJ2-3; a possible D gene is TRBD2 (6 bases). The CDR3 spans 14 residues. V was pared by 7 bases and J by 6 bases, with 17 bases between. The CDR3, as DNA: TGTGCCAGCACCGCGGGGCCCAGCAAGGATACGCAGTATTTT. Amino acid sequence: CASTAGPSKDTQYF.

The table lists this clonotype with many counts. V is TRBV5-1 and J is TRBJ1-5, with D uncertain. The germline V gene has CDR1 SGHRS and CDR2 YFSETQ. The CDR3 loop spans 14 amino acids. V lost 4 bases and J 7 bases, leaving 15 bases between the germline ends. CDR3 sequence reads: CASSPEGFGQPQHF. CDR3 coding DNA: TGCGCCAGCAGCCCCGAAGGGTTTGGACAGCCCCAGCATTTT.

This clonotype came up a few times. The chain carries TRBV3-1 and TRBJ1-1; perhaps TRBD1 as D (6 bases). V was clipped by 4 bases and J by 3 bases, with 15 bases between them. The CDR3 spans 15 residues. The V gene's germline CDR1 is LGHDT and CDR2 YNNKEL (reference sequence). In DNA form, the CDR3 reads TGTGCCAGCAGCCCTCCTGGGGGCTACGACACTGAAGCTTTCTTT. Translated, it gives CASSPPGGYDTEAFF.

The chain has TRBV12-3 or TRBV12-4 and TRBJ2-7, with TRBD1 matching 7 bases. The CDR3 length is 13 residues. V gave up 5 bases and J gave up 3 bases; unmatched junction bases: 4. CDR3 nucleotides: TGTGCCAGCAGTATCGACAGGGACTACGAGCAGTACTTC. It yields the protein CASSIDRDYEQYF.

The CDR3 loop reads CASSLASSGIKQFF. In DNA form, the CDR3 reads TGTGCCAGCAGTTTAGCTTCATCGGGAATAAAGCAGTTCTTC. The chain combines TRBV12-3 or TRBV12-4 with TRBJ2-1; D possibly corresponds to TRBD2 (5 bases). This CDR3 comprises 14 residues. The V end lost 0 bases, the J end lost 11 bases, and 14 bases lay between the germline ends.

This chain uses TRBV5-5 with TRBJ2-5; D is perhaps TRBD1 or TRBD2 (5 bases each). CDR1 is SGHKS and CDR2 is YYEKEE in the germline V gene (reference sequence). Between the trimmed V and J ends, which lost 5 bases and 5 bases, there was a span of 22 bases. The CDR3 loop spans 16 amino acids. CDR3 bases: TGTGCCAGCAGACTATTGGTTGGGACCCTAAGGGAGACCCAGTACTTC. Translated, it gives CASRLLVGTLRETQYF.

The V gene is TRBV30, the J gene TRBJ1-1; D gene unclear. In germline, CDR1 is GTSNPN, CDR2 SVGIG (reference sequence). This CDR3 is built from 14 residues. V was pared by 2 bases and J by 3 bases, with 13 bases between. As DNA, the CDR3 is TGTGCCTGGAGTCCCCCCAGGCGATACACTGAAGCTTTCTTT. Protein: CAWSPPRRYTEAFF.

This clonotype was recorded a few times. The chain has TRBV4-2 and TRBJ2-7; tentatively, D is TRBD1 (5 bases). This CDR3 spans 16 amino acids. The ends were cut back, 1 base at V and 4 bases at J, with 17 bases in the middle. The germline V gene encodes CDR1 LGHNA and CDR2 YNFKEQ. The CDR3, as DNA: TGTGCCAGCAGCCAAGTTAGCTCAGACAGATCTTACGAGCAGTACTTC. This encodes CASSQVSSDRSYEQYF.

This clonotype was counted between two and nine times. This chain uses TRBV5-1 with TRBJ2-1; 7 bases align to TRBD2. In germline, CDR1 is SGHRS, CDR2 YFSETQ. The CDR3 is 15 amino acids. V lost 0 bases to trimming and J lost 7 bases; unmatched junction nucleotides: 7. CDR3: CASSLGGRGENEQFF. CDR3 nucleotides: TGCGCCAGCAGCTTGGGAGGTCGGGGGGAAAATGAGCAGTTCTTC. The full variable domain, in which reference TRBV5-1 and TRBJ2-1 provide the parts outside the CDR3, is KAGVTQTPRYLIKTRGQQVTLSCSPISGHRSVSWYQQTPGQGLQFLFEYFSETQRNKGNFPGRFSGRQFSNSRSEMNVSTLELGDSALYLCASSLGGRGENEQFFGPGTRLTVL.

This chain joins TRBV28 and TRBJ1-1; D unresolved. CDR1 is MDHEN and CDR2 is SYDVKM in the germline V gene. The CDR3 is made up of 10 amino acids. Trimming shortened V by 7 bases and J by 11 bases, and 11 bases separated the two germline ends. The CDR3 loop reads CASISSEAFF. CDR3 nucleotides: TGTGCCAGCATAAGTAGCGAGGCTTTCTTT.

The table lists this clonotype with a few counts. This chain connects TRBV4-3 to TRBJ1-6, with D maybe TRBD1 (6 bases). V lost 2 bases, J lost 14 bases, and 22 bases lay in between. Germline CDR1 is LGHNA and CDR2 is YSLEER. This CDR3 is 16 amino acids long. DNA for the CDR3: TGCGCCAGCAGCCAAATACCTCCGGGGGCCGAGTCTGCCCTCCACTTT. Translating it yields CASSQIPPGAESALHF.

This clonotype has a count of ten or more. The rearrangement joins TRBV20-1 to TRBJ2-7; either TRBD1 or TRBD2 may supply D (6 bases each). There are 19 residues in the CDR3. The V gene lost 5 bases and the J gene lost 0 bases, with 29 bases spanning the gap. Germline V gene lookup returns CDR1 DFQATT and CDR2 SNEGSKA (reference sequence). The CDR3 DNA follows: TGCAGTGCTGCAAAGGGAGGCGCTACCGCCAGGGGTAGCTCCTACGAGCAGTACTTC. Amino acid sequence: CSAAKGGATARGSSYEQYF.

The V call is TRBV20-1, the J call TRBJ2-4; D is ambiguous. The germline V and J ends were trimmed by 5 bases and 3 bases, with 14 bases remaining between them. CDR1 and CDR2 (germline): DFQATT, SNEGSKA (reference sequence). CDR3 length: 14 residues. The CDR3 is CSAPDWKDKNIQYF. The CDR3, as DNA: TGCAGTGCTCCTGACTGGAAGGACAAAAACATTCAGTACTTC.

This clonotype was counted between two and nine times. V gene TRBV6-5 combines with J gene TRBJ1-1; TRBD1 agrees at 8 bases. V shed 0 bases and J 4 bases; nucleotides not matched to a gene: 10. The germline gives CDR1 MNHEY, CDR2 SVGAGI. The CDR3 runs 17 residues. The CDR3 spells CASSYSSRQGAITEAFF. The DNA of the CDR3 is TGTGCCAGCAGTTACTCGAGTCGGCAGGGGGCGATCACTGAAGCTTTCTTT.

This clonotype was observed a few times. The chain has TRBV12-3 or TRBV12-4 and TRBJ1-5, with 7 bases lining up with TRBD1. Trimming took 4 bases from V and 2 from J; bases not matched to a gene: 5. The CDR3 is 15 residues long. This chain's CDR3 is CASSSGQGGNQPQHF. The CDR3 nucleotides are TGTGCCAGCAGTTCGGGGCAGGGGGGCAATCAGCCCCAGCATTTT.

This clonotype was picked up many times. The CDR3 loop is CASDPPRFVGDREAYNEQFF. DNA for the CDR3: TGCGCCAGCGACCCCCCCCGTTTTGTGGGCGACAGGGAGGCCTACAATGAGCAGTTCTTC. The chain carries TRBV5-1 and TRBJ2-1; weak D call: TRBD1 (7 bases). This CDR3 comprises 20 residues. The V end lost 7 bases, the J end lost 2 bases, and 31 bases lay between the germline ends. Germline CDR1 SGHRS, CDR2 YFSETQ. Drawing the rest from reference TRBV5-1 and TRBJ2-1, the complete variable domain is KAGVTQTPRYLIKTRGQQVTLSCSPISGHRSVSWYQQTPGQGLQFLFEYFSETQRNKGNFPGRFSGRQFSNSRSEMNVSTLELGDSALYLCASDPPRFVGDREAYNEQFFGPGTRLTVL.

This clonotype has a count of ten or more. J is TRBJ2-1 and V is TRBV27; tentatively, D is TRBD1 (5 bases). Germline V lookup: CDR1 MNHEY, CDR2 SMNVEV (reference sequence). Trimming removed 7 bases at V and 9 bases at J, with 13 bases between. The CDR3 sequence is 12 residues long. DNA for the CDR3: TGTGCCAGCAAGGGGTCTAGAGCTGAGCAGTTCTTC. Amino acids: CASKGSRAEQFF.

This rearrangement joins TRBV15 to TRBJ1-1; D is perhaps TRBD1 (6 bases). V was trimmed by 2 bases and J by 2 bases, leaving 18 bases between them. CDR3 size: 17 residues. Germline CDR1 reads LNHNV; CDR2 reads YYDKDF (reference sequence). DNA for the CDR3: TGTGCCACCAGCAGATCCACAGGGATGAGGCATAACACTGAAGCTTTCTTT. Protein product: CATSRSTGMRHNTEAFF.

This clonotype has more than one count but fewer than ten. V is TRBV7-2 and J is TRBJ2-3, with 11 nucleotides matching TRBD2. With V trimmed by 5 bases and J by 15 bases, 7 bases remained unmatched. From germline, CDR1 is SGHTA and CDR2 FQGNSA. This CDR3 comprises 12 residues. The CDR3 nucleotides read TGTGCCAGCAGCCCAACTAGCGGGAGTTTCTATTTT. This gives the protein CASSPTSGSFYF. The full variable domain, with the rest looked up from reference TRBV7-2 and TRBJ2-3, is GAGVSQSPSNKVTEKGKDVELRCDPISGHTALYWYRQSLGQGLEFLIYFQGNSAPDKSGLPSDRFSAERTGGSVSTLTIQRTQQEDSAVYLCASSPTSGSFYFGPGTRLTVL.

This clonotype was seen ten or more times. The rearrangement links TRBV7-9 to TRBJ2-1; D call uncertain. This CDR3 has 16 residues. Germline V gene sequence: CDR1 SEHNR, CDR2 FQNEAQ (reference sequence). The germline V and J ends were trimmed by 5 bases and 9 bases, with 23 bases remaining between them. The CDR3 loop reads CASSRPRFFHTGEQFF. The CDR3 DNA follows: TGTGCCAGCAGCCGGCCCAGATTCTTTCATACTGGTGAGCAGTTCTTC.

This clonotype occurred a few times. This chain joins TRBV28 and TRBJ2-2; D is ambiguous. There are 18 residues in the CDR3. Germline V lookup: CDR1 MDHEN, CDR2 SYDVKM. V lost 2 bases, J lost 1 base, and 17 bases lay in between. The CDR3 loop reads CASSLKLTLTLNTGELFF. DNA of the CDR3: TGTGCCAGCAGTTTAAAACTGACACTAACATTGAACACCGGGGAGCTGTTTTTT. The variable domain in full, with the rest retrieved from reference TRBV28 and TRBJ2-2, is DVKVTQSSRYLVKRTGEKVFLECVQDMDHENMFWYRQDPGLGLRLIYFSYDVKMKEKGDIPEGYSVSREKKERFSLILESASTNQTSMYLCASSLKLTLTLNTGELFFGEGSRLTVL.